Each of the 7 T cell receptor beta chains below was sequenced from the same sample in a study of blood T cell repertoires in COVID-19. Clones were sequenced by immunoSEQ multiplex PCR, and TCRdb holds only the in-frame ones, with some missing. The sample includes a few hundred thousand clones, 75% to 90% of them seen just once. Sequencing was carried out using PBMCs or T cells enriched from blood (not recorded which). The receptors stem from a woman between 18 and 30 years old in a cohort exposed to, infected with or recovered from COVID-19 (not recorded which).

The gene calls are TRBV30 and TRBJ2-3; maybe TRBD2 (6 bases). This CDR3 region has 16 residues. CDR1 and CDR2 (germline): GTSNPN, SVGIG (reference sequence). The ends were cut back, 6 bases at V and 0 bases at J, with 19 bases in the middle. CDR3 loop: CACSPHSGSSTDTQYF. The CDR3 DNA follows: TGTGCCTGTTCCCCCCATAGCGGATCTAGCACAGATACGCAGTATTTT.

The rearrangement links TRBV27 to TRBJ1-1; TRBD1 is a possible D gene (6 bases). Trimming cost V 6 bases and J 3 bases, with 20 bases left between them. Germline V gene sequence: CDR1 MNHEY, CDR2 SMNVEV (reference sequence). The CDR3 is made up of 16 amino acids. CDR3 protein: CASRARFGGADTEAFF. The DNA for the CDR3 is TGTGCCAGCAGAGCGAGGTTTGGGGGGGCGGACACTGAAGCTTTCTTT.

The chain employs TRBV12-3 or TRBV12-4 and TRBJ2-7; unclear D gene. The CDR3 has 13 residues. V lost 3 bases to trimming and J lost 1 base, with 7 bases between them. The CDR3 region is CASSFAESYEQYF. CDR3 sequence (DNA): TGTGCCAGCAGTTTTGCGGAATCCTACGAGCAGTACTTC.

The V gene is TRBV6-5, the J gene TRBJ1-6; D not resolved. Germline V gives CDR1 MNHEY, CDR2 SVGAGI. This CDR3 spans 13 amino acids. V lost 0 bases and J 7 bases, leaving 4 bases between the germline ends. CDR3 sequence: CASSYSANSPLHF. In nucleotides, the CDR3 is TGTGCCAGCAGTTACTCGGCCAATTCACCCCTCCACTTT.

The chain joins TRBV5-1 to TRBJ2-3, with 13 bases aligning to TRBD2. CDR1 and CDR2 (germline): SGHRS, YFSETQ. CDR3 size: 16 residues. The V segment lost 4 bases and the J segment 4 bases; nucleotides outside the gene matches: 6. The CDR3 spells CASSQGLAGVSDTQYF. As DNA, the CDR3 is TGCGCCAGCAGCCAAGGACTAGCGGGAGTGTCAGATACGCAGTATTTT.

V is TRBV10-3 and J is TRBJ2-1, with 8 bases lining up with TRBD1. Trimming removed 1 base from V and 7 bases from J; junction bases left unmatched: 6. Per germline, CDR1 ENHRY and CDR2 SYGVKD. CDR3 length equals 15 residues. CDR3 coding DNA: TGTGCCATCAGTGAGTTACAGGGGGGCGGGAATGAGCAGTTCTTC. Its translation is CAISELQGGGNEQFF.

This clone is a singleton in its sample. For the CDR3, the DNA is TGTGCCAGCAGTACCCGGACTAGCGGCTACACTGAAGCTTTCTTT. The encoded protein is CASSTRTSGYTEAFF. V usage is TRBV27 and J usage is TRBJ1-1; D ambiguous. The CDR3 contains 15 residues. V lost 5 bases and J 3 bases, leaving 16 bases between the germline ends. Germline lookup yields CDR1 MNHEY and CDR2 SMNVEV (reference sequence).